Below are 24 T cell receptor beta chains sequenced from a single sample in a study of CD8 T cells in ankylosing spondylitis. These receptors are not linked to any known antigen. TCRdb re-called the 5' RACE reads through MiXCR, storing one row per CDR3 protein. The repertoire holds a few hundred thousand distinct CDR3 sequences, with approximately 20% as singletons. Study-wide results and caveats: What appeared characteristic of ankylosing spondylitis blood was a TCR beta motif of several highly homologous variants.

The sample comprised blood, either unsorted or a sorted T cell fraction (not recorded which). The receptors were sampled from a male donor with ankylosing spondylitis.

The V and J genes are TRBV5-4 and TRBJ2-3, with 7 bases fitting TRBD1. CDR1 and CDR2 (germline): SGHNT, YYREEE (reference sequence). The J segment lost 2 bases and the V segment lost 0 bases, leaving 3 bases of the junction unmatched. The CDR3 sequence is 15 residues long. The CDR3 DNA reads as TGTGCCAGCAGCTTGGGGGGACAGATCACAGATACGCAGTATTTT. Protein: CASSLGGQITDTQYF.

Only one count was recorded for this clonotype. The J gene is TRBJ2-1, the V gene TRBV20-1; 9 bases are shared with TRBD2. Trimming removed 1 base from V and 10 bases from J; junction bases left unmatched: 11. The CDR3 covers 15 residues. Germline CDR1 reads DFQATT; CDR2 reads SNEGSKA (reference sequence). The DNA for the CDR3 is TGCAGTGCTAGAGGGACTAGCGCCCCCGTTGGAGAGCAGTTCTTC. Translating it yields CSARGTSAPVGEQFF.

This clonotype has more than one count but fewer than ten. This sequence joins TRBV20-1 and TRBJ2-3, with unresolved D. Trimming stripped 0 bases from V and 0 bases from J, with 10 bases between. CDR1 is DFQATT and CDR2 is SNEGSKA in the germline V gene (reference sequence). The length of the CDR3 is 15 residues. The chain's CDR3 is CSARDFPGSTDTQYF. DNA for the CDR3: TGCAGTGCTAGAGATTTCCCCGGGAGCACAGATACGCAGTATTTT.

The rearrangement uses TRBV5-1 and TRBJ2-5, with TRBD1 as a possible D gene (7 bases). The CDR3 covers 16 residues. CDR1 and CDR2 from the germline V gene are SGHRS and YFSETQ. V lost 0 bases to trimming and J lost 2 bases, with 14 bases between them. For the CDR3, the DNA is TGCGCCAGCAGCTTGGCAGGGGGGAACTTACAAGAGACCCAGTACTTC. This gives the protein CASSLAGGNLQETQYF.

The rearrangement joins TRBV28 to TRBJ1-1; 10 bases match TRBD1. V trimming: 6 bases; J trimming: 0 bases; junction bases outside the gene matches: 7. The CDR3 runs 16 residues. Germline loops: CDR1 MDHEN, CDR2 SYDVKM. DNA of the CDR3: TGTGCCAGCAGAAAGGGGACAGGGGCAATGAACACTGAAGCTTTCTTT. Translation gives CASRKGTGAMNTEAFF. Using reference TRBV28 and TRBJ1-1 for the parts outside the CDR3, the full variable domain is DVKVTQSSRYLVKRTGEKVFLECVQDMDHENMFWYRQDPGLGLRLIYFSYDVKMKEKGDIPEGYSVSREKKERFSLILESASTNQTSMYLCASRKGTGAMNTEAFFGQGTRLTVV.

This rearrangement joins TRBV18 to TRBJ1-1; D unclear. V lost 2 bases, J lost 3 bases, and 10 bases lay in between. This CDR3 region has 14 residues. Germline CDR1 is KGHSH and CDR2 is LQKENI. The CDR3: CASSPEIEDTEAFF. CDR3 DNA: TGTGCCAGCTCACCAGAGATAGAGGACACTGAAGCTTTCTTT.

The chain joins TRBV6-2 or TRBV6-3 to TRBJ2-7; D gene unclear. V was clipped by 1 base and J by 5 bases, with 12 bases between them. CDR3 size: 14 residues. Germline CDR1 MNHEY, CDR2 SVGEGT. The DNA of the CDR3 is TGTGCCAGCAGTTACTTCCTGGATCAGAACGAGCAGTACTTC. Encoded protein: CASSYFLDQNEQYF.

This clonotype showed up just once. Here the CDR3 DNA reads TGTGCCAGTAGTATAACTCGGGGGGCCAATGAGCAGTTCTTC. Protein product: CASSITRGANEQFF. The genes are TRBV19 and TRBJ2-1; TRBD2 is a possible D gene (7 bases). V was trimmed by 2 bases and J by 6 bases, leaving 11 bases between them. The germline V gene encodes CDR1 LNHDA and CDR2 SQIVND (reference sequence). This CDR3 has 14 residues.

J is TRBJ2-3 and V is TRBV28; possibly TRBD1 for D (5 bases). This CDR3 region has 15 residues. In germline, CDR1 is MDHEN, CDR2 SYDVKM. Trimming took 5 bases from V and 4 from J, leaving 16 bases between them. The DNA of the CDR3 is TGTGCCAGCAGTACCCCTACCACAGGCGCAGATACGCAGTATTTT. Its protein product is CASSTPTTGADTQYF.

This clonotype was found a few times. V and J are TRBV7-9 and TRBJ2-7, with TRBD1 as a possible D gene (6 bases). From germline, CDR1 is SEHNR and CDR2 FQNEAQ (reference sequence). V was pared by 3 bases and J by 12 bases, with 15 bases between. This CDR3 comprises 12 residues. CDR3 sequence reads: CASSFNRDGPYF. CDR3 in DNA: TGTGCCAGCAGCTTTAACAGGGACGGGCCGTACTTC.

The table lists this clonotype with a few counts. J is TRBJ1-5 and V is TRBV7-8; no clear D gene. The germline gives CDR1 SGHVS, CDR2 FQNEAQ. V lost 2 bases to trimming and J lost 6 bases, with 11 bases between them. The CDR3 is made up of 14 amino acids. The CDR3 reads CASSLFGSVQPQHF. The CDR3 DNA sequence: TGTGCCAGCAGCTTATTCGGCAGTGTTCAGCCCCAGCATTTT.

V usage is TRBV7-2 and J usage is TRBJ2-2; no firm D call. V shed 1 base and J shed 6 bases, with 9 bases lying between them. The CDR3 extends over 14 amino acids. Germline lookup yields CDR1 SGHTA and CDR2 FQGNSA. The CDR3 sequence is CASSLVGRAGELFF. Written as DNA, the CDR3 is TGTGCCAGCAGCTTAGTGGGAAGAGCCGGGGAGCTGTTTTTT.

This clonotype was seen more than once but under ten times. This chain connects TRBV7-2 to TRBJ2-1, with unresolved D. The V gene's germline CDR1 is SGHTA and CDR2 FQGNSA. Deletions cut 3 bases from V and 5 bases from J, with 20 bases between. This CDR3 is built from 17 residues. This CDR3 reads CASSLSAFFPLNNEQFF. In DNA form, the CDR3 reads TGTGCCAGCAGCTTGTCCGCCTTCTTTCCCCTCAACAATGAGCAGTTCTTC.

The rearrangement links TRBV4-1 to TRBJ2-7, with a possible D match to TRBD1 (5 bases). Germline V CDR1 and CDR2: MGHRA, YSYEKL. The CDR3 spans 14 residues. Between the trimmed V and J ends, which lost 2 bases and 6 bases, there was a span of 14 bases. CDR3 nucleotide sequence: TGCGCCAGCAGCCAACGGCAGGGTTCGAGCGAGCAGTACTTC. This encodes CASSQRQGSSEQYF.

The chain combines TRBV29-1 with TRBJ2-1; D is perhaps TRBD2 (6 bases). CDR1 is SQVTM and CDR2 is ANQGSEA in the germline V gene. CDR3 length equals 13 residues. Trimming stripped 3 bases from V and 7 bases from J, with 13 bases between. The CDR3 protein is CSVDRRGKNEQFF. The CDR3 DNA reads TGCAGCGTTGACCGGAGGGGAAAAAATGAGCAGTTCTTC.

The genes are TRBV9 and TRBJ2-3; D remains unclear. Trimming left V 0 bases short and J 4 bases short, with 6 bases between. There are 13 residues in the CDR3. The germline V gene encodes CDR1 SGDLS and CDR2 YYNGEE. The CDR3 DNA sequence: TGTGCCAGCAGCGTAGCGGCCCCAGATACGCAGTATTTT. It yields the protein CASSVAAPDTQYF.

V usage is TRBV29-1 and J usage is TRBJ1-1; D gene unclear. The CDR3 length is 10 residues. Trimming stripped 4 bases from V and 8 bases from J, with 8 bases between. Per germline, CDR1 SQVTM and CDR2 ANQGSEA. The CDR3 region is CSVALTEAFF. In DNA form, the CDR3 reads TGCAGCGTTGCGTTGACAGAAGCTTTCTTT.

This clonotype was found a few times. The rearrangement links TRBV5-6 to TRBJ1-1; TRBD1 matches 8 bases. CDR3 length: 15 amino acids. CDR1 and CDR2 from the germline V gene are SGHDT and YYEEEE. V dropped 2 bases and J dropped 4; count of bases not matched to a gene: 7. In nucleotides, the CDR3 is TGTGCCAGCAGCTTTACTGGCAGGGGGCTCACTGAAGCTTTCTTT. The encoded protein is CASSFTGRGLTEAFF.

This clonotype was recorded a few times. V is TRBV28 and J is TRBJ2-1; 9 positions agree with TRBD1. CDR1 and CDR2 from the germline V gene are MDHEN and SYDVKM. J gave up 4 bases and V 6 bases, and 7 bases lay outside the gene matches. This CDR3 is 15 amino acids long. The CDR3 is CASSPDRGIYNEQFF. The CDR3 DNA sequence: TGTGCCAGCAGCCCCGACAGGGGGATTTACAATGAGCAGTTCTTC.

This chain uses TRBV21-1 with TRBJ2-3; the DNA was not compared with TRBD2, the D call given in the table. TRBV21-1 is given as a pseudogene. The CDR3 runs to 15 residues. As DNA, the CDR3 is TGTGCCAGATCGGGACTAGCGGAGAGCACAGATACGCAGTATTTT. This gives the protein CARSGLAESTDTQYF.

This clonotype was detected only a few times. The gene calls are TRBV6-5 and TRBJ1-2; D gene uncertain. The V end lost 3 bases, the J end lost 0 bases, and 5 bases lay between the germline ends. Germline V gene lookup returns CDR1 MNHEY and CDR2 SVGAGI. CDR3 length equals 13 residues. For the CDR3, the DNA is TGTGCCAGCAGTTATAGGGCTAACTATGGCTACACCTTC. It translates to CASSYRANYGYTF.

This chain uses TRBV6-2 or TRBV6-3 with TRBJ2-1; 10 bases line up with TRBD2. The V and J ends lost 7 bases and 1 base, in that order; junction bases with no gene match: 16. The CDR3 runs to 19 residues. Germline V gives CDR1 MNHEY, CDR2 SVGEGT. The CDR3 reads CASTLLAASGSKSYNEQFF. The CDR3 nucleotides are TGTGCCAGCACCCTTCTTGCGGCTAGCGGGAGTAAGTCCTACAATGAGCAGTTCTTC.

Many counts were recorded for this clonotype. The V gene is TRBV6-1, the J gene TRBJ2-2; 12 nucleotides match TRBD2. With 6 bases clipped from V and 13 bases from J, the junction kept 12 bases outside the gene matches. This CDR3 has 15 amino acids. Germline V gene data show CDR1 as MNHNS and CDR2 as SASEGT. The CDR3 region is CASSSRLAGAMVLFF. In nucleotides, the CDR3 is TGTGCCAGCAGCTCAAGACTAGCGGGAGCTATGGTGCTGTTTTTT.

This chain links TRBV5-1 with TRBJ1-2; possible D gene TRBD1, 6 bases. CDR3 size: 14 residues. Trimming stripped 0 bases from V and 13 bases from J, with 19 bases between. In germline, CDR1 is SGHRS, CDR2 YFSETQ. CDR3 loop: CASSLDRTEGAVTF. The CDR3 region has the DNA TGCGCCAGCAGCTTGGACCGGACAGAGGGAGCAGTCACCTTC.